These T cell receptor beta chains were read from a single sample in a study of blood T cell repertoires in COVID-19. Some clones are missing from TCRdb's copy, which holds only in-frame ones; the method was immunoSEQ multiplex PCR. There are tens of thousands of clones in the sample; about 82% occur only once, and 3.5% to 4.5% lies in the top ten. Material: peripheral blood. Receptors were obtained from a man aged 50 to 60 with acute or convalescent COVID-19. The CDR3 runs from the conserved cysteine through the conserved F or W. The D gene is left open where the match is weak. Expanded clones are given a class, and other clones once, few, many or no size at all.

V gene	D gene	clone size	J gene	CDR3 protein	CDR3 DNA
TRBV15	TRBD1	.	TRBJ1-5	CATSREFHRGGNQPQHF	TGTGCCACCAGCAGAGAATTTCACAGGGGAGGCAATCAGCCCCAGCATTTT
TRBV10-3	TRBD1	.	TRBJ1-1	CAIRDRDTEAFF	TGTGCCATCAGGGACAGGGACACTGAAGCTTTCTTT
TRBV9	TRBD1	.	TRBJ1-6	CASSSAGTGTSPLHF	TGTGCCAGCAGCTCAGCCGGGACAGGGACTTCACCCCTCCACTTT
TRBV2	TRBD1	.	TRBJ1-6	CASNYGQGPSPLHF	TGTGCCAGCAACTACGGACAGGGCCCTTCACCCCTCCACTTT
TRBV6-1	TRBD1	once	TRBJ1-2	CASSEDTWTGAGYTF	TGTGCCAGCAGTGAAGATACGTGGACAGGGGCCGGCTACACCTTC
TRBV11-3	TRBD2	.	TRBJ2-5	CASSFYSGTETQYF	TGTGCCAGCAGCTTCTATAGCGGGACTGAGACCCAGTACTTC
TRBV6-5	.	.	TRBJ1-5	CASSYSLGGQPQHF	TGTGCCAGCAGTTACTCGCTCGGGGGTCAGCCCCAGCATTTT
TRBV25-1	.	.	TRBJ1-2	CASSEWLGYTF	TGTGCCAGCAGTGAATGGCTGGGCTACACCTTC
TRBV4-1	.	.	TRBJ1-5	CASSQGSYNQPQHF	TGCGCCAGCAGCCAAGGGTCCTACAATCAGCCCCAGCATTTT
TRBV19	.	.	TRBJ1-5	CASRNRGAAIGNQPQHF	TGTGCCAGTAGGAATCGGGGTGCAGCAATCGGCAATCAGCCCCAGCATTTT
TRBV6-5	.	.	TRBJ2-7	CASSYSGTWDEQYF	TGTGCCAGCAGTTACTCCGGGACATGGGACGAGCAGTACTTC
TRBV7-9	.	once	TRBJ2-5	CASSPPEGSETQYF	TGTGCCAGCAGCCCCCCGGAGGGTTCAGAGACCCAGTACTTC
TRBV28	TRBD1	once	TRBJ1-4	CASSSGGPDEKLFF	TGTGCCAGCAGTTCAGGGGGCCCGGATGAAAAACTGTTTTTT
TRBV9	.	.	TRBJ2-1	CASSVAGRGYYNEQFF	TGTGCCAGCAGCGTAGCTGGCAGGGGATACTACAATGAGCAGTTCTTC
TRBV9	.	.	TRBJ2-7	CASSRDIYEQYF	TGTGCCAGCAGCCGGGACATCTACGAGCAGTACTTC
TRBV28	.	once	TRBJ1-4	CASRVGAREKLFF	TGTGCCAGCAGAGTGGGGGCGCGGGAAAAACTGTTTTTT
TRBV28	.	.	TRBJ1-5	CASSLAARGPQHF	TGTGCCAGCAGTTTAGCGGCCAGGGGGCCCCAGCATTTT